This T cell receptor beta chain stems from a study of T cells in Graves' hyperthyroidism and ophthalmopathy. Germline V gene lookup returns CDR1 SNHLY and CDR2 FYNNEI. This CDR3 comprises 12 residues. TCR beta CDR3 sequences were amplified from RNA transcripts. HTBI primers were used for first-round RT-PCR of the TCR CDR3. One entry per CDR3 protein results from TCRdb running MiXCR on the multiplex PCR reads. The sample holds approximately 400,000 distinct CDR3 sequences; about 15% are singletons and the top ten take just under 8%. Comment on this clonotype: The junction does not match germline at one end; this may be a read error.

If no ophthalmopathy progression occurred within 18 months, Graves' hyperthyroidism was stable. Disease duration under 2 months; hyperthyroidism patients were aged 18 to 65. The material sequenced was blood. The chain recombines TRBV2 with TRBJ2-1, with TRBD1 matching 7 bases. The receptor's source is a young woman with Graves' hyperthyroidism. The CDR3: CASSGEDREQVF. Here the CDR3 DNA reads TGTGCCAGCAGTGGGGAAGACAGGGAACAAGTCTTC.